This T cell receptor beta chain is from a study of blood T cells in healthy people across ages. Through a sample-barcoded 5' primer and a J-beta primer mix, a second PCR was run for roughly 7 to 11 cycles. TCRdb reprocessed the 5' RACE reads with MiXCR, giving one entry per CDR3 protein. The profile covers about 1.4 million distinct CDR3 sequences, with roughly 60% appearing a single time and roughly 6.3% taken by the ten largest. Between the trimmed V and J ends, which lost 1 base and 3 bases, there was a span of 16 bases. The CDR3 is 16 residues long. CDR1 is MGHRA, CDR2 YSYEKL, per germline. The chain has TRBV4-1 and TRBJ2-7; TRBD1 is a possible D gene (6 bases). The sequencing input was blood. The TCR sequence derives from a man younger than 30 in good health. CDR3 loop: CASSQAPPRGYYEQYF. CDR3 nucleotides: TGCGCCAGCAGCCAAGCTCCCCCCAGGGGTTACTACGAGCAGTACTTC.